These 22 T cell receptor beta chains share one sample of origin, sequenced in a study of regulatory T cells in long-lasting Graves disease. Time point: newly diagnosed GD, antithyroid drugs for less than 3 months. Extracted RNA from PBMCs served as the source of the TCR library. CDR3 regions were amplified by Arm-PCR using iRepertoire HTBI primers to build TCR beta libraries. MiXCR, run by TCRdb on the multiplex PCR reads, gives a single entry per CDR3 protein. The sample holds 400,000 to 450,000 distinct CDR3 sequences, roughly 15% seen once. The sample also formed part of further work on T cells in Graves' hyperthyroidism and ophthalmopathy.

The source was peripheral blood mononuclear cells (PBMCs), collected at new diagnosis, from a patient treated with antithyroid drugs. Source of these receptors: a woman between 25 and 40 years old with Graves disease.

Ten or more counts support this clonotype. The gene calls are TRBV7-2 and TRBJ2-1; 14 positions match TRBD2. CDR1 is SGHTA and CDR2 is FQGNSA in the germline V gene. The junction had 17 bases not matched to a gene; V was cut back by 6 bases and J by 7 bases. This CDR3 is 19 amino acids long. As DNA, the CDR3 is TGTGCCAGCAGTAAAAAAGGACTAGCGGGAGGAAGACGGGGGAATGAGCAGTTCTTC. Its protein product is CASSKKGLAGGRRGNEQFF.

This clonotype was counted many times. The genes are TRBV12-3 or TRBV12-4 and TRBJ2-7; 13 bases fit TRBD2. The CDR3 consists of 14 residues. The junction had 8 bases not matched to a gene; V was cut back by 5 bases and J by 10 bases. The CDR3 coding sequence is TGTGCCAGCAGTCACGACACTAGCGGGAGGGCCCAGTACTTC. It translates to CASSHDTSGRAQYF.

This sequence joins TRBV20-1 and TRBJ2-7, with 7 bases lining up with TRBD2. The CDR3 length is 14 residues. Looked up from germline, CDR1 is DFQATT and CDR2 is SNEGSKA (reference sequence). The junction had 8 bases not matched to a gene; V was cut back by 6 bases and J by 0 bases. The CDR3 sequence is CSAPWQRGSYEQYF. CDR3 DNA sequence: TGCAGTGCCCCCTGGCAGCGGGGCTCCTACGAGCAGTACTTC.

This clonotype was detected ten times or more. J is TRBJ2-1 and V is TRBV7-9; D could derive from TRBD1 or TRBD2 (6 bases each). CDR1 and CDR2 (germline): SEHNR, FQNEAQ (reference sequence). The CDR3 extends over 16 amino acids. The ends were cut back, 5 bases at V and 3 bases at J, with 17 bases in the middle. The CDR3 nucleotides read TGTGCCAGCAGCCAAGGAGTACAGGGACTCTACAATGAGCAGTTCTTC. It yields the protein CASSQGVQGLYNEQFF.

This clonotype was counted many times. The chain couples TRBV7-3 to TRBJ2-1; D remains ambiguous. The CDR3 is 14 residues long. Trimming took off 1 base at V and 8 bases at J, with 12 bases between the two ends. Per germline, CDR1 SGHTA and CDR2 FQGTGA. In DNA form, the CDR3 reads TGTGCCAGCAGCTTAATGGGTAGACCCGATGAGCAGTTCTTC. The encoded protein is CASSLMGRPDEQFF.

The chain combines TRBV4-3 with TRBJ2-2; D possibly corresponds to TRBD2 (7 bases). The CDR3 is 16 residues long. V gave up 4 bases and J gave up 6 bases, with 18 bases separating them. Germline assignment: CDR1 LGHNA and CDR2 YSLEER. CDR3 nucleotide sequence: TGCGCCAGCAGCCGCACACTAAGGGGGGGCGCCGGGGAGCTGTTTTTT. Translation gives CASSRTLRGGAGELFF.

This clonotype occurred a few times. CDR3 sequence reads: CSASAGGSGNTIYF. The CDR3 DNA reads as TGCAGTGCTAGCGCAGGGGGCTCTGGAAACACCATATATTTT. This sequence joins TRBV20-1 and TRBJ1-3; 7 bases agree with TRBD1. Looked up from germline, CDR1 is DFQATT and CDR2 is SNEGSKA (reference sequence). Trimming at V came to 3 bases and at J to 0 bases, leaving 2 bases not matched to a gene. The CDR3 consists of 14 residues.

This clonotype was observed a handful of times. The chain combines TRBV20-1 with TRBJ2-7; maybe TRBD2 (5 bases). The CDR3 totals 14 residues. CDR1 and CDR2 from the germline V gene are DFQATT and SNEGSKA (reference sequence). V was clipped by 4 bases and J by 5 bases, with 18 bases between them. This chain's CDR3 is CSAISWSSLHEQYF. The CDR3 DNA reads TGCAGTGCTATTTCCTGGTCTAGCTTACACGAGCAGTACTTC.

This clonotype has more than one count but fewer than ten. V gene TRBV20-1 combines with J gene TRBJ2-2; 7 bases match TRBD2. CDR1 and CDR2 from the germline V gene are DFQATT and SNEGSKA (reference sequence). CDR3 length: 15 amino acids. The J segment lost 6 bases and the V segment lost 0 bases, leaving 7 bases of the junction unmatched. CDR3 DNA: TGCAGTGCTAGAGACCGAGCGGGATTCGCCGGGGAGCTGTTTTTT. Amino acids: CSARDRAGFAGELFF.

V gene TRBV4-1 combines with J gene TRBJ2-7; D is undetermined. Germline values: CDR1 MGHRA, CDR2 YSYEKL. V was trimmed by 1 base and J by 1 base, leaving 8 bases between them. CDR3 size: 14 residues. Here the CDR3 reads CASSQAARSYEQYF. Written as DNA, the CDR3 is TGCGCCAGCAGCCAAGCGGCCCGTTCCTACGAGCAGTACTTC.

The CDR3, as DNA: TGTGCCAGCAGTACCCAAACAGGCTCTGGAAACACCATATATTTT. It codes for CASSTQTGSGNTIYF. J is TRBJ1-3 and V is TRBV6-2 or TRBV6-3; D possibly corresponds to TRBD1 (5 bases). Germline CDR1 is MNHEY and CDR2 is SVGEGT. The CDR3 has 15 residues. The V and J ends lost 5 bases and 0 bases respectively, with 11 bases between them.

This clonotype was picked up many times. The CDR3: CASSFGTNSYEQYF. CDR3 DNA: TGTGCCAGCAGCTTCGGGACAAACTCCTACGAGCAGTACTTC. The genes are TRBV2 and TRBJ2-7; a weak D match, TRBD1 (6 bases). CDR1 and CDR2 from the germline V gene are SNHLY and FYNNEI. The CDR3 consists of 14 residues. Trimming shortened V by 6 bases and J by 0 bases, and 12 bases separated the two germline ends.

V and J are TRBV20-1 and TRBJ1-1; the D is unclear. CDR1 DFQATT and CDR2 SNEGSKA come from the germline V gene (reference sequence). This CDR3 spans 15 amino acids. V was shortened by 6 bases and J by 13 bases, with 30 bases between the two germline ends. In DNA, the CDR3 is TGCAGTGCCCCAACTTCTAGACCCACCCGGTTACCAGGTTTCTTT. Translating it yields CSAPTSRPTRLPGFF.

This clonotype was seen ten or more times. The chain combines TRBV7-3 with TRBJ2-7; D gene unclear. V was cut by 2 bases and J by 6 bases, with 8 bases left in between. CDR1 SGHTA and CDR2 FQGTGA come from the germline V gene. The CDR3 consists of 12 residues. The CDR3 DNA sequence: TGTGCCAGCAGCTTACCCCCGGGCGAGCAGTACTTC. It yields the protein CASSLPPGEQYF.

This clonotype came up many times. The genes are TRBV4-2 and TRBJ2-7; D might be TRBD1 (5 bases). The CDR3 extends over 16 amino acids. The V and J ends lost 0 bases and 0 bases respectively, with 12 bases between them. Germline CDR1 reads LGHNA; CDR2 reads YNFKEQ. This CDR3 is CASSQDAGQSSYEQYF. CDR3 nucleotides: TGTGCCAGCAGCCAAGATGCAGGGCAGAGCTCCTACGAGCAGTACTTC.

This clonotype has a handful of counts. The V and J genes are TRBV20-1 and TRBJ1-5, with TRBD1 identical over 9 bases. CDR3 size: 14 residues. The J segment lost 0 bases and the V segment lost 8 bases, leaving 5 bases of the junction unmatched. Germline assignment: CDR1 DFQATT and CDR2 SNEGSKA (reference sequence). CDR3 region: CSTPGQGSNQPQHF. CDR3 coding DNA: TGCAGTACTCCGGGACAGGGTAGCAATCAGCCCCAGCATTTT.

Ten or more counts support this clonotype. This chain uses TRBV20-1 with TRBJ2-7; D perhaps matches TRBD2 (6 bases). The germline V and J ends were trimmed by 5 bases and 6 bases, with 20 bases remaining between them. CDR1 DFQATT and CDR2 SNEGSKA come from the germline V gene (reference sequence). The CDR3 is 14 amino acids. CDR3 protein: CSAGKGGPKGEQYF. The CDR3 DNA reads TGCAGTGCTGGGAAAGGAGGGCCGAAAGGCGAGCAGTACTTC.

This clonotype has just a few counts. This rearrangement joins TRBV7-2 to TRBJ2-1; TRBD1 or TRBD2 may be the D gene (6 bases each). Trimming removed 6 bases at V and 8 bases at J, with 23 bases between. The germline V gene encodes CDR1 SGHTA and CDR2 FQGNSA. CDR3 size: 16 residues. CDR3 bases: TGTGCCAGCAGGAAGGGGGGTAGCGCGACGAGCTATGAGCAGTTCTTC. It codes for CASRKGGSATSYEQFF.

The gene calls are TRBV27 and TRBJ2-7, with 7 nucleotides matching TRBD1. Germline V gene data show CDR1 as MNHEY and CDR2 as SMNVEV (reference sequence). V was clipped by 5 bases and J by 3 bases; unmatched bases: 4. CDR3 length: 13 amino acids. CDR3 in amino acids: CASSPWTGYEQYF. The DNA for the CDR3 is TGTGCCAGCAGTCCATGGACAGGCTACGAGCAGTACTTC.

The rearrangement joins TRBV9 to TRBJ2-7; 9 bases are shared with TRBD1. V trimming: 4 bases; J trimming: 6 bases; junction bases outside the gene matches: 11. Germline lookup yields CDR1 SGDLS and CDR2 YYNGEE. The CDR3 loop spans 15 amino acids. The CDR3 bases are TGTGCCAGCAGCCAAACAGGGGGCGCCCCGGGCGAGCAGTACTTC. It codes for CASSQTGGAPGEQYF.

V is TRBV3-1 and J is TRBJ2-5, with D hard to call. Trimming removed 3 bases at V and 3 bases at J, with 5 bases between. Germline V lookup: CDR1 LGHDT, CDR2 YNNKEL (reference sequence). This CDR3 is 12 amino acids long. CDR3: CASSQVKETQYF. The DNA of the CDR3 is TGTGCCAGCAGCCAGGTAAAAGAGACCCAGTACTTC.

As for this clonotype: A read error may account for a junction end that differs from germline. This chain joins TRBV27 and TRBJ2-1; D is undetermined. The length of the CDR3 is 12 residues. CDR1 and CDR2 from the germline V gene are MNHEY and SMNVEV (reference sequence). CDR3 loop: CAGRKAGDEQFF. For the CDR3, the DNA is TGTGCCGGCAGGAAAGCTGGCGATGAGCAGTTCTTC.